This T cell receptor beta chain comes out of a study of T cell repertoires in cytomegalovirus infection. Findings and limits, study-wide: Ex vivo, HLA-C-restricted CMV-specific TCR beta clonotypes prevailed over the rest of the response.

The CDR3 length is 15 residues. V gave up 2 bases and J gave up 1 base; unmatched junction bases: 4. The germline CDR1 and CDR2 sequences are SGHRS and YFSETQ. Via MiXCR, TCRdb re-called the reads, giving one row per CDR3 protein. The table includes around 530,000 distinct CDR3 sequences, approximately 17% detected once. A remark on this clonotype: Antigen specificity is unknown.

The sample taken for sequencing was CD8+ T cells from PBMCs. The V and J genes are TRBV5-1 and TRBJ1-1, with 8 bases lining up with TRBD1. This TCR was recovered from a human donor in good health (CMV status not recorded). Some clones in this sample may be carry-over from other donors' samples. The CDR3 coding sequence is TGCGCCAGCAGCTTTCAGGGGGCGTCGAACACTGAAGCTTTCTTT. This codes for CASSFQGASNTEAFF.